These 22 T cell receptor beta chains share one sample of origin, sequenced in a study of blood T cell repertoires in COVID-19. Produced via immunoSEQ multiplex PCR; TCRdb's table is partial and in-frame only. The repertoire holds 150,000 or so clones, with approximately 87% as singletons. Sequenced material: peripheral blood. The receptor source for this set is a man older than 75 with acute or convalescent COVID-19.

The genes are TRBV14 and TRBJ1-2; TRBD1 matches at 7 bases. CDR1 SGHDN and CDR2 FVKESK come from the germline V gene. The V and J ends lost 0 bases and 4 bases, in that order; junction bases with no gene match: 8. This CDR3 comprises 16 residues. In DNA, the CDR3 is TGTGCCAGCAGCCAAGATGTCAAGGGGGCGAGCTATGGCTACACCTTC. Protein product: CASSQDVKGASYGYTF. The complete variable domain, with remaining parts taken from reference TRBV14 and TRBJ1-2, reads EAGVTQFPSHSVIEKGQTVTLRCDPISGHDNLYWYRRVMGKEIKFLLHFVKESKQDESGMPNNRFLAERTGGTYSTLKVQPAELEDSGVYFCASSQDVKGASYGYTFGSGTRLTVV.

V gene TRBV5-1 combines with J gene TRBJ1-4, with TRBD1 matching 8 bases. CDR1 is SGHRS and CDR2 is YFSETQ in the germline V gene. V was pared by 4 bases and J by 0 bases, with 2 bases of the junction left unmatched. The CDR3 totals 15 residues. This CDR3 is CASSPGQATNEKLFF. The CDR3 DNA reads TGCGCCAGCAGCCCGGGACAGGCAACTAATGAAAAACTGTTTTTT.

The rearrangement links TRBV7-2 to TRBJ2-3, with TRBD2 matching 8 bases. With V trimmed by 4 bases and J by 2 bases, 5 bases remained unmatched. Germline values: CDR1 SGHTA, CDR2 FQGNSA. The CDR3 extends over 15 amino acids. The CDR3 reads CASSYIAGYTDTQYF. In DNA form, the CDR3 reads TGTGCCAGCAGCTACATAGCGGGGTACACAGATACGCAGTATTTT.

This chain connects TRBV30 to TRBJ1-4; TRBD1 might be the D (6 bases). CDR3 length: 12 residues. Per the germline V gene, CDR1 is GTSNPN and CDR2 is SVGIG (reference sequence). Trimming stripped 4 bases from V and 7 bases from J, with 10 bases between. CDR3 amino acids: CAWTPRGEKLFF. The CDR3, as DNA: TGTGCCTGGACCCCCAGGGGTGAAAAACTGTTTTTT.

This clone was detected only once. The CDR3 reads CASSKDGRGVNEQFF. As DNA, the CDR3 is TGTGCCAGCAGCAAAGATGGGAGGGGGGTCAATGAGCAGTTCTTC. This chain links TRBV21-1 with TRBJ2-1; TRBD2, as called in the table, went unchecked against the DNA. TRBV21-1 is termed a pseudogene. This CDR3 spans 15 amino acids.

The V gene is TRBV27, the J gene TRBJ2-6; D not resolved. The CDR3 runs to 14 residues. Germline V gene lookup returns CDR1 MNHEY and CDR2 SMNVEV (reference sequence). The V end lost 8 bases, the J end lost 0 bases, and 8 bases lay between the germline ends. DNA of the CDR3: TGTGCCAGCGGCCCCAGCTCTGGGGCCAACGTCCTGACTTTC. Translation gives CASGPSSGANVLTF.

The chain carries TRBV2 and TRBJ1-5; TRBD1 is a possible D gene (5 bases). Trimming left V 8 bases short and J 4 bases short, with 12 bases between. The CDR3 runs to 13 residues. Germline V CDR1 and CDR2: SNHLY, FYNNEI. The CDR3, as DNA: TGTGCCAGCGGGCGACAGTTTAATCAGCCCCAGCATTTT. Protein sequence: CASGRQFNQPQHF.

As for this clone: Relative to the germline gene, one junction end is altered; a read error may explain this. V usage is TRBV7-7 and J usage is TRBJ2-5; 7 bases align to TRBD1. Germline V gives CDR1 SSHAT, CDR2 FNYEAQ (reference sequence). CDR3 length equals 15 residues. The CDR3 sequence is CASSNHRTGQETQYF. The CDR3 coding sequence is TGTGCTAGCAGCAATCACCGGACAGGCCAAGAGACCCAGTACTTC.

This clone was observed a few times. The CDR3 DNA reads TGTGCCAGCAGTGTCCGGGGTCCGACAGATACGCAGTATTTT. As protein: CASSVRGPTDTQYF. J is TRBJ2-3 and V is TRBV6-4, with D possibly TRBD2 on 5 matching bases. V lost 4 bases and J lost 3, with 11 bases in between. CDR3 length: 14 residues. CDR1 and CDR2 from the germline V gene are MRHNA and SNTAGT.

This clone appeared a single time. The CDR3 region has the DNA TGCAGCGTCGGGGACTACCGAACAGAGACCCAGTACTTC. Its translation is CSVGDYRTETQYF. V is TRBV29-1 and J is TRBJ2-5; TRBD2 agrees at 7 bases. Germline V gene lookup returns CDR1 SQVTM and CDR2 ANQGSEA. The CDR3 runs to 13 residues. V shed 6 bases and J 4 bases; nucleotides not matched to a gene: 8.

This clone occurred once. This CDR3 is CASSTGVGNEQFF. CDR3 bases: TGTGCCAGCAGCACGGGAGTGGGCAATGAGCAGTTCTTC. The chain carries TRBV7-3 and TRBJ2-1, with D possibly being TRBD2 (6 bases). CDR3 size: 13 residues. V was trimmed by 5 bases and J by 6 bases, leaving 11 bases between them. The V gene's germline CDR1 is SGHTA and CDR2 FQGTGA.

This clone was recorded once. The chain carries TRBV6-5 and TRBJ2-5; D not certain. Germline values: CDR1 MNHEY, CDR2 SVGAGI. This CDR3 has 13 amino acids. V shed 4 bases and J shed 1 base, with 7 bases lying between them. CDR3 DNA sequence: TGTGCCAGCAGTTTTTCCTTCCAAGAGACCCAGTACTTC. Translated: CASSFSFQETQYF.

For this clone: Compared with germline, one end of the junction differs, possibly owing to a read error. This sequence joins TRBV11-1 and TRBJ2-5; D possibly corresponds to TRBD1 (5 bases). CDR3 length: 13 residues. The germline V gene has CDR1 SGHAT and CDR2 FQDESV (reference sequence). The CDR3 nucleotides are TGTACCAGCAGCTACGGACAACAAGAGACCCAGTACTTC. This encodes CTSSYGQQETQYF.

This rearrangement joins TRBV6-5 to TRBJ1-1; unclear D gene. Trimming stripped 6 bases from V and 0 bases from J, with 11 bases between. The V gene's germline CDR1 is MNHEY and CDR2 SVGAGI. CDR3 size: 14 residues. CDR3 sequence: CASSKQLLNTEAFF. For the CDR3, the DNA is TGTGCCAGCAGCAAACAGCTGCTGAACACTGAAGCTTTCTTT.

This chain links TRBV15 with TRBJ2-3, with 13 bases aligning to TRBD2. The CDR3 has 16 residues. The V gene end was trimmed by 5 bases and the J gene end by 1 base; junction bases not matched to a gene: 3. CDR1 is LNHNV, CDR2 YYDKDF, per germline (reference sequence). This chain's CDR3 is CATSGGLAGGTDTQYF. Here the CDR3 DNA reads TGTGCCACCAGCGGAGGACTAGCGGGGGGCACAGATACGCAGTATTTT.

The chain combines TRBV4-2 with TRBJ1-5, with D maybe TRBD1 (5 bases). Germline V gives CDR1 LGHNA, CDR2 YNFKEQ. The CDR3 spans 14 residues. The ends were cut back, 3 bases at V and 0 bases at J, with 6 bases in the middle. Written as DNA, the CDR3 is TGTGCCAGCAGCCAGGACAATAGCAATCAGCCCCAGCATTTT. Translating it yields CASSQDNSNQPQHF.

This chain links TRBV20-1 with TRBJ2-1; 15 bases match TRBD2. The CDR3 covers 17 residues. Germline loops: CDR1 DFQATT, CDR2 SNEGSKA (reference sequence). V gave up 3 bases and J gave up 6 bases; unmatched junction bases: 9. The CDR3 here is CSASRTSGRERVNEQFF. The CDR3 DNA reads TGCAGTGCTAGTAGGACTAGCGGGAGGGAAAGGGTCAATGAGCAGTTCTTC.

This clone was seen more than once but under ten times. The chain is built from TRBV7-3 and TRBJ2-7; D gene uncertain. Germline V lookup: CDR1 SGHTA, CDR2 FQGTGA. Trimming took off 5 bases at V and 4 bases at J, with 3 bases between the two ends. The CDR3 has 10 amino acids. The CDR3 region is CASSLYEQYF. DNA of the CDR3: TGTGCCAGCAGCCTGTACGAGCAGTACTTC.

This clone occurred once. J is TRBJ2-2 and V is TRBV28; TRBD2 agrees at 12 bases. Germline-derived CDR1 and CDR2 are MDHEN and SYDVKM. This CDR3 contains 15 residues. J was trimmed by 3 bases and V by 5 bases; bases with no gene match: 1. CDR3 DNA sequence: TGTGCCAGCAGTGGACTAGCGGGGTACACCGGGGAGCTGTTTTTT. It specifies CASSGLAGYTGELFF.

V is TRBV28 and J is TRBJ2-1; D might be TRBD2 (6 bases). The CDR3 consists of 16 residues. The V end lost 6 bases, the J end lost 4 bases, and 19 bases lay between the germline ends. CDR1 MDHEN and CDR2 SYDVKM come from the germline V gene. Written as DNA, the CDR3 is TGTGCCAGCAGGGGGGACTCCCTAAAACTTTACAATGAGCAGTTCTTC. It specifies CASRGDSLKLYNEQFF.

J is TRBJ2-5 and V is TRBV28; no firm D call. V lost 4 bases and J 1 base, leaving 13 bases between the germline ends. The CDR3 contains 15 residues. Looked up from germline, CDR1 is MDHEN and CDR2 is SYDVKM. CDR3 bases: TGTGCCAGCAGTTCTGCTACGCTAGGCCAAGAGACCCAGTACTTC. Translation gives CASSSATLGQETQYF.

The CDR3 loop reads CASSRQDYGYTF. CDR3 DNA: TGTGCCAGCAGTCGACAGGACTATGGCTACACCTTC. V usage is TRBV12-3 or TRBV12-4 and J usage is TRBJ1-2, with D possibly matching TRBD1 (6 bases). This CDR3 has 12 residues. The ends were cut back, 5 bases at V and 3 bases at J, with 7 bases in the middle.